The 15 T cell receptor beta chains below all came from one sample that was sequenced in a study of blood T cells in healthy people across ages (dated by TCRdb to between 2015 and 2016). The protocol used for the library was 5' RACE. Sequencer: Illumina HiSeq 2500. The second PCR ran for roughly 7 to 11 cycles and used a J-beta primer mix along with a sample-barcoded 5' primer. TCRdb took the public reads, trimmed them with fastp at Q25, ran MiXCR for clone calling and kept in-frame beta chains. CDR3 protein duplicates are merged, each entry listing the most common genes and DNA. The sample profile shows approximately 680,000 distinct CDR3 sequences; about 32% of them were found once. The top ten hold approximately 15% of the sample. The sequencing input was blood. These receptors all come from a woman aged 80 or over in good health. Donor details come from another sample of the same person, matched by shared clones.

The CDR3 DNA follows: TGTGCCAGCAGCGTACCACAGGGTCGAAATTCACCCCTCCACTTT. It yields the protein CASSVPQGRNSPLHF. The rearrangement joins TRBV7-9 to TRBJ1-6; possibly TRBD1 for D (6 bases). CDR3 size: 15 residues. V lost 5 bases to trimming and J lost 7 bases, with 15 bases between them. Germline assignment: CDR1 SEHNR and CDR2 FQNEAQ (reference sequence).

This clonotype was seen repeatedly, ten times or more. V and J are TRBV6-2 or TRBV6-3 and TRBJ2-7; possibly TRBD2 for D (6 bases). V lost 6 bases and J lost 1, with 10 bases in between. Germline CDR1 reads MNHEY; CDR2 reads SVGEGT. The CDR3 has 13 residues. CDR3 in DNA: TGTGCCAGCAGAGGGACTCCGTCCTACGAGCAGTACTTC. The encoded protein is CASRGTPSYEQYF.

This clonotype was seen repeatedly, ten times or more. J is TRBJ2-1 and V is TRBV27, with D possibly TRBD2 on 6 matching bases. V lost 5 bases, J lost 10 bases, and 18 bases lay in between. The germline V gene has CDR1 MNHEY and CDR2 SMNVEV (reference sequence). This CDR3 region has 14 residues. CDR3 in amino acids: CASSLHPASAEQFF. The CDR3 DNA reads as TGTGCCAGCAGTCTCCACCCCGCTAGCGCAGAGCAGTTCTTC.

In this sample, this clonotype turned up a few times. One end of the junction does not line up with germline, which may come from a read error. The rearrangement links TRBV4-2 to TRBJ2-3; D uncertain. Germline V CDR1 and CDR2: LGHNA, YNFKEQ. The CDR3 spans 16 residues. The CDR3 nucleotides are TGTGCCCGCAGCCAAGTCCGACAAGGAGGCACAGATACGCAGTATTTT. It encodes CARSQVRQGGTDTQYF.

This clonotype has at least ten counts. The genes are TRBV9 and TRBJ1-2, with 12 bases matching TRBD1. The J segment lost 8 bases and the V segment lost 4 bases, leaving 9 bases of the junction unmatched. The V gene's germline CDR1 is SGDLS and CDR2 YYNGEE. The CDR3 is 15 amino acids. The CDR3, as DNA: TGTGCCAGCAGCTTCTCCGGGACAGGGGGCCGGGGCTACACCTTC. This sequence encodes CASSFSGTGGRGYTF.

CDR3 amino acids: CASRFDSVPYGYTF. As DNA, the CDR3 is TGTGCCAGCAGGTTTGACTCGGTACCCTATGGCTACACCTTC. The chain couples TRBV28 to TRBJ1-2; no clear D. Germline CDR1 reads MDHEN; CDR2 reads SYDVKM. This CDR3 is 14 amino acids long. V was cut by 6 bases and J by 4 bases, with 15 bases left in between.

This clonotype was recorded many times. The genes are TRBV6-4 and TRBJ2-1, with 8 bases fitting TRBD1. Germline lookup yields CDR1 MRHNA and CDR2 SNTAGT. The ends lost 3 bases at V and 7 bases at J; junction bases unmatched: 8. This CDR3 has 15 residues. The CDR3 reads CASSDGTGLTNEQFF. The CDR3 DNA follows: TGTGCCAGCAGTGATGGGACAGGCTTAACGAATGAGCAGTTCTTC.

This clonotype occurred a few times. The DNA for the CDR3 is TGTGCCAGCAGGGGTCCGGGCAGCGACGCCATTCAGTACTTC. Encoded protein: CASRGPGSDAIQYF. This sequence joins TRBV12-3 or TRBV12-4 and TRBJ2-4; D ambiguous. The V end lost 6 bases, the J end lost 9 bases, and 18 bases lay between the germline ends. The CDR3 has 14 residues.

With regard to this clonotype: A much bigger clone sits one base away, suggesting this may be a read error. The chain is built from TRBV5-1 and TRBJ2-7; perhaps TRBD1 as D (6 bases). The CDR3 is made up of 13 amino acids. V lost 7 bases to trimming and J lost 7 bases, with 18 bases between them. Germline CDR1 is SGHRS and CDR2 is YFSETQ. CDR3 DNA sequence: TGCGCCAGCCGGACAGACATTTACAATGAGCAGTACTTC. Its protein is CASRTDIYNEQYF.

V is TRBV5-1 and J is TRBJ2-5; 13 nucleotides align to TRBD2. The J call may be wrong; the DNA end is better matched by TRBJ2-7. CDR3 length equals 15 residues. Germline values: CDR1 SGHRS, CDR2 YFSETQ. The CDR3 reads CASRPGLAGKYEQYF. The CDR3 bases are TGCGCCAGCAGGCCGGGACTAGCGGGGAAATACGAGCAGTACTTC.

This clonotype was recorded at least ten times. V is TRBV20-1 and J is TRBJ2-1; 7 positions agree with TRBD1. With 2 bases clipped from V and 0 bases from J, the junction kept 4 bases outside the gene matches. Germline V gene sequence: CDR1 DFQATT, CDR2 SNEGSKA (reference sequence). This CDR3 contains 15 residues. Here the CDR3 DNA reads TGCAGTGCTAGACCGACAGGGAACTCCTACAATGAGCAGTTCTTC. It encodes CSARPTGNSYNEQFF.

The chain recombines TRBV20-1 with TRBJ2-3, with TRBD1 matching over 11 bases. V dropped 6 bases and J dropped 8; count of bases not matched to a gene: 10. The CDR3 contains 14 residues. Germline V gene lookup returns CDR1 DFQATT and CDR2 SNEGSKA (reference sequence). The CDR3 loop reads CSAPGDRGDGTQYF. The CDR3 DNA reads as TGCAGTGCCCCAGGGGACAGGGGGGACGGTACGCAGTATTTT.

This clonotype was counted between two and nine times. The chain carries TRBV7-9 and TRBJ2-3; D unclear. There are 14 residues in the CDR3. Germline V gene data show CDR1 as SEHNR and CDR2 as FQNEAQ (reference sequence). The V gene lost 4 bases and the J gene lost 0 bases, with 8 bases spanning the gap. CDR3 DNA sequence: TGTGCCAGCAGCTGGGGAACTAGCACAGATACGCAGTATTTT. It encodes CASSWGTSTDTQYF.

This clonotype was detected many times. CDR3 sequence: CSASGRGQAKNIQYF. For the CDR3, the DNA is TGCAGTGCGAGCGGGCGGGGGCAAGCCAAAAACATTCAGTACTTC. The rearrangement joins TRBV20-1 to TRBJ2-4; weak D call: TRBD2 (7 bases). CDR1 is DFQATT and CDR2 is SNEGSKA in the germline V gene (reference sequence). The CDR3 extends over 15 amino acids. V gave up 6 bases and J gave up 0 bases, with 15 bases separating them.

This clonotype has a handful of counts. This sequence joins TRBV28 and TRBJ2-4; D is perhaps TRBD1 or TRBD2 (5 bases each). Gene TRBJ2-5 matches the end of the DNA better, so the J call may be wrong. The CDR3 totals 14 residues. Germline CDR1 is MDHEN and CDR2 is SYDVKM. DNA of the CDR3: TGTGCCAGCAGCCCTCCGGGACACCAAGAGACCCAGTACTTC. It specifies CASSPPGHQETQYF.